These 15 T cell receptor beta chains were all obtained from the same sample, sequenced in a study of T cell responses to AZD1222 COVID-19 vaccine. This table comes from immunoSEQ multiplex PCR, and its TCRdb copy is limited to in-frame clones, with some not included. The repertoire holds tens of thousands of clones, with over 75% as singletons. The sample consisted of peripheral blood, taken on day 0 of AZD1222 vaccination. The receptors derive from an adult in good health.

The chain is built from TRBV4-2 and TRBJ2-7; 7 nucleotides align to TRBD2. This CDR3 is built from 17 residues. The ends lost 0 bases at V and 2 bases at J; junction bases unmatched: 10. Looked up from germline, CDR1 is LGHNA and CDR2 is YNFKEQ. The DNA of the CDR3 is TGTGCCAGCAGCCAAGATATGAGCGGGACTATAACCTACGAGCAGTACTTC. Translated, it gives CASSQDMSGTITYEQYF.

The genes are TRBV7-2 and TRBJ1-2; D unresolved. This CDR3 comprises 15 residues. Germline CDR1 reads SGHTA; CDR2 reads FQGNSA. Trimming took 2 bases from V and 0 from J, leaving 10 bases between them. CDR3 sequence reads: CASSLSYGANYGYTF. CDR3 nucleotide sequence: TGTGCCAGCAGCTTAAGTTACGGAGCTAACTATGGCTACACCTTC. Together with reference TRBV7-2 and TRBJ1-2, the CDR3 gives the full variable domain: GAGVSQSPSNKVTEKGKDVELRCDPISGHTALYWYRQSLGQGLEFLIYFQGNSAPDKSGLPSDRFSAERTGGSVSTLTIQRTQQEDSAVYLCASSLSYGANYGYTFGSGTRLTVV.

This rearrangement joins TRBV3-1 (or the pseudogene TRBV3-2) to TRBJ1-3, with 9 bases matching TRBD1. V lost 5 bases and J lost 2; bases outside the gene matches: 7. This CDR3 contains 16 residues. Germline CDR1 is LGHDT and CDR2 is YNNKEL (reference sequence). The DNA of the CDR3 is TGTGCCAGCAGCTTCGGACAGGGGAAGGCTGGAAACACCATATATTTT. It encodes CASSFGQGKAGNTIYF.

The chain carries TRBV5-1 and TRBJ2-1; D not resolved. The germline V gene has CDR1 SGHRS and CDR2 YFSETQ. V was shortened by 4 bases and J by 7 bases, with 15 bases between the two germline ends. The CDR3 is 14 amino acids. In DNA form, the CDR3 reads TGCGCCAGCAGCCCCCAAACCGTGGGGAATGAGCAGTTCTTC. It is translated as CASSPQTVGNEQFF.

This clone occurred a few times. The chain joins TRBV7-2 to TRBJ2-1, with a possible D match to TRBD2 (5 bases). V was shortened by 5 bases and J by 9 bases, with 14 bases between the two germline ends. CDR1 and CDR2 (germline): SGHTA, FQGNSA. The CDR3 has 13 amino acids. CDR3 residues: CASSPNTRGEQFF. CDR3 DNA: TGTGCCAGCAGCCCCAATACTAGAGGTGAGCAGTTCTTC.

J is TRBJ2-1 and V is TRBV7-2; D is undetermined. Germline CDR1 is SGHTA and CDR2 is FQGNSA. The CDR3 loop spans 13 amino acids. The germline V and J ends were trimmed by 4 bases and 4 bases, with 8 bases remaining between them. CDR3 sequence reads: CASSSEIYNEQFF. The CDR3 DNA reads TGTGCCAGCAGCTCCGAAATTTACAATGAGCAGTTCTTC.

The chain links TRBV9 to TRBJ1-2; D is ambiguous. CDR3 size: 13 residues. The V gene lost 4 bases and the J gene lost 3 bases, with 10 bases spanning the gap. Per the germline V gene, CDR1 is SGDLS and CDR2 is YYNGEE. This CDR3 reads CASSFGLDYGYTF. CDR3 coding DNA: TGTGCCAGCAGCTTCGGTCTGGACTATGGCTACACCTTC. Based on the CDR3 plus reference TRBV9 and TRBJ1-2, the full variable domain is DSGVTQTPKHLITATGQRVTLRCSPRSGDLSVYWYQQSLDQGLQFLIQYYNGEERAKGNILERFSAQQFPDLHSELNLSSLELGDSALYFCASSFGLDYGYTFGSGTRLTVV.

The rearrangement uses TRBV19 and TRBJ2-5; 8 bases agree with TRBD2. This CDR3 has 16 amino acids. Germline trimming cut 2 bases from V and 5 bases from J; bases unmatched to any gene: 10. The germline V gene has CDR1 LNHDA and CDR2 SQIVND (reference sequence). The CDR3, as DNA: TGTGCCAGTAGTATATCTGCGGGAGGATTGGGGGAGACCCAGTACTTC. Its protein product is CASSISAGGLGETQYF.

The V gene is TRBV7-2, the J gene TRBJ2-7; possibly TRBD2 for D (6 bases). The germline V gene has CDR1 SGHTA and CDR2 FQGNSA. V was trimmed by 4 bases and J by 4 bases, leaving 11 bases between them. The CDR3 runs 13 residues. For the CDR3, the DNA is TGTGCCAGCAGCTCCTCGACTAGATACGAGCAGTACTTC. Amino acids: CASSSSTRYEQYF.

With respect to this clone: A read error may account for a junction end that differs from germline. The chain carries TRBV30 and TRBJ2-3, with D maybe TRBD2 (6 bases). The CDR3 consists of 13 residues. CDR1 and CDR2 from the germline V gene are GTSNPN and SVGIG (reference sequence). The CDR3 loop reads CAGTTSYSGLSHF. The CDR3 bases are TGTGCCGGGACCACGTCGTATAGCGGCCTAAGTCATTTT.

This chain joins TRBV27 and TRBJ1-6; no reliable D call. The CDR3 is 13 amino acids. Trimming took off 8 bases at V and 2 bases at J, with 7 bases between the two ends. CDR1 MNHEY and CDR2 SMNVEV come from the germline V gene (reference sequence). The CDR3 here is CASSIAYNSPLHF. The CDR3 DNA follows: TGTGCCAGCTCCATAGCCTATAATTCACCCCTCCACTTT.

This chain uses TRBV11-2 with TRBJ1-2; D ambiguous. Deletions cut 4 bases from V and 2 bases from J, with 5 bases between. CDR3 length equals 12 residues. In germline, CDR1 is SGHAT, CDR2 FQNNGV. The CDR3 nucleotides are TGTGCCAGCAGCTCGGTGAACTATGGCTACACCTTC. Encoded protein: CASSSVNYGYTF.

This chain connects TRBV6-2 or TRBV6-3 to TRBJ1-5; 8 nucleotides line up with TRBD1. This CDR3 comprises 16 residues. V lost 4 bases, J lost 0 bases, and 5 bases stayed unmatched. Germline CDR1 is MNHEY and CDR2 is SVGEGT. Here the CDR3 DNA reads TGTGCCAGCAGTTTGGGGGACAGGAATAGCAATCAGCCCCAGCATTTT. As protein: CASSLGDRNSNQPQHF.

J is TRBJ1-1 and V is TRBV5-1; D is perhaps TRBD1 (6 bases). Germline CDR1 and CDR2: SGHRS and YFSETQ. The CDR3 extends over 14 amino acids. V was cut by 4 bases and J by 4 bases, with 14 bases left in between. DNA of the CDR3: TGCGCCAGCAGCCTTAGGGGGGTAGGCACTGAAGCTTTCTTT. Protein: CASSLRGVGTEAFF.

The chain is built from TRBV13 and TRBJ2-7; D gene unclear. The CDR3 is made up of 12 amino acids. The V gene's germline CDR1 is PRHDT and CDR2 FYEKMQ (reference sequence). V was shortened by 2 bases and J by 2 bases, with 4 bases between the two germline ends. CDR3 nucleotides: TGTGCCAGCAGCTTAAATACCTACGAGCAGTACTTC. As protein: CASSLNTYEQYF.